The TCR beta chain described here comes from a study of brain T cells in children with intractable seizures. Study-wide points: HCMV serostatus was not known, and viral specificity came from CDR3 similarity only.

Germline V CDR1 and CDR2: MNHEY, SMNVEV (reference sequence). This CDR3 has 13 residues. J was trimmed by 7 bases and V by 3 bases; bases with no gene match: 4. Points on this clone: Antigen: not known. The CDR3 ends on some other residue instead of the conserved phenylalanine or tryptophan, so this is likely a read error.

The assay was immunoSEQ multiplex PCR, and TCRdb's table has in-frame clones only and misses some. This sample has around 44,000 clones, with approximately 90% found just once. Surgery cases with the highest brain T cell transcript signatures were chosen for sequencing. At least one anti-epileptic drug was given before surgery. The chain has TRBV27 and TRBJ1-2; 8 bases line up with TRBD1. Sequenced material: peripheral blood, taken at surgery. This TCR was sampled from a girl aged 2 to 10 with tuberous sclerosis and intractable seizures. The CDR3 loop reads CASSLAGGRGYTL. The CDR3 nucleotides read TGTGCCAGCAGTTTGGCAGGGGGCCGTGGCTACACCCTC.